The present T cell receptor (beta chain) was sequenced within a study of CD8+CD57+ T cells in acquired aplastic anemia (dated by TCRdb to between 2017 and 2018). The study in broad terms: DNA extracted from sorted CD4+ and CD8+ cells had a mean of about 3 ug, with a range of 0.2 to 27.4 ug. CD8+CD57+ expansion was defined as frequency above the mean frequency observed in healthy subjects.

The germline V gene provides CDR1 SGDLS and CDR2 YYNGEE. The CDR3 goes from the cysteine to the phenylalanine over 13 residues. Of all the DNA, just the CDR3 is kept, 39 bases in frame from base 1. Trimmed from V: 2 bases; trimmed from J: 6 bases; junction bases lacking a gene match: 3. Overall results and qualifications from the work: No significant difference in CD8+ Simpson's diversity was found between patients and healthy controls (P=0.060). Roughly 30 CD8+ CDR3 sequences were found to be shared between patients and controls, but these sequences appeared to be highly expressed in patients and within the immunodominant clones of the patients.

Expansion of CD8+CD57+ cells had been shown by flow cytometry in the patients chosen for sequencing. Every patient had a diagnosis of severe acquired aplastic anemia based on International Study of Aplastic Anemia and Agranulocytosis and Camitta criteria. Patients had received no therapy at the time of blood sampling. In the study, sorted CD4+ and CD8+ blood T cells from patients with severe aplastic anemia and from healthy subjects underwent deep sequencing of TCR repertoires. In the USA, patient enrollment took place under clinicaltrials.gov protocols 00001620, 01623167, 00001397, 00071045, 00081523 and 00961064. Ficoll-Paque density gradient centrifugation was used to isolate peripheral blood mononuclear cells. Before DNA extraction, CD4+ and CD8+ T cells were sorted with FACS or magnetic beads. With respect to this clonotype: Its cognate antigen has yet to be identified. Per-base quality was not reported, and no clone a single base away is much larger than it.

Genomic DNA was used as template for profiling of TCR beta VDJ combinations and CDR3 sequences. TCR repertoire sequencing was run on an Illumina HiSeq 2000. Under the source paper's analysis protocol: TRBV/TRBJ rearrangement plots, CDR3 size and DJ length profiles, and Simpson's diversity index were used to assess repertoires. The most abundant DNA sequence in the deep sequencing data was taken as the immunodominant clone. CDR3 amino acid sequences were checked for sharing between subjects and were compared against published repertoires and the VDJdb database. TCRdb's own reprocessing of the public reads used fastp at Q25 and MiXCR and kept productive beta chains. Entries that share a CDR3 protein sequence are merged under the most common genes and DNA. The V and J calls and clone size are TCRdb's, not the authors'. The sample yields 75,000 to 80,000 distinct CDR3 sequences; roughly two thirds were counted once. Approximately 78% of the sample is taken by the ten largest.

Recombination linked TRBV9 to TRBJ1-1; a stretch of 8 junction bases matches TRBD1. This sequence originates from a human donor with aplastic anemia. Sequenced input: sorted CD4+, CD8+, or CD8+CD57+ T cells (not recorded which) from PBMCs. Read as DNA, the sequence is TGTGCCAGCAGCGTGACAGGGGCTTCTGAAGCTTTCTTT. Its protein is CASSVTGASEAFF.